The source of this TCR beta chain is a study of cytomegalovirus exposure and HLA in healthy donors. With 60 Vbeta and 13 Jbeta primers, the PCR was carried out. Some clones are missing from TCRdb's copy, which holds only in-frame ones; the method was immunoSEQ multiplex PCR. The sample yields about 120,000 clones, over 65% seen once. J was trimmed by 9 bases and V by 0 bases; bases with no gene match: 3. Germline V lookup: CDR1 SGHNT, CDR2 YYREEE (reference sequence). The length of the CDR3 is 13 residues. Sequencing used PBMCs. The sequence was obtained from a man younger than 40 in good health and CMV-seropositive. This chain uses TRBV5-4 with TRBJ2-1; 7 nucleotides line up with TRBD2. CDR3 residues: CASSLASGREQFF. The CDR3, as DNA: TGTGCCAGCAGCTTGGCTAGCGGCCGTGAGCAGTTCTTC.